The 2 T cell receptor beta chains below were found in one sample sequenced in a study of beta chain features in type 1 diabetes. Overall study findings and caveats: The study found moderately but significantly shorter TCRB CDR3s in all four CD4+ subsets of Type 1 diabetes patients.

cDNA synthesis used the whole RNA isolate, giving expressed TCRB sequences. TCRdb's table, derived via immunoSEQ multiplex PCR, lists solely in-frame clones and lacks some. Of more than 250,000 clones in the sample, about 23% were seen once. Which antigens these TCRs recognize remains unknown. Sequences were obtained from naive CD4+ T cells from blood. These receptors originate from a young woman with type 1 diabetes.

This clone was recorded a few times. The chain is built from TRBV20-1 and TRBJ1-4; D is undetermined. V lost 5 bases and J 8 bases, leaving 6 bases between the germline ends. This CDR3 is 10 amino acids long. The V gene's germline CDR1 is DFQATT and CDR2 SNEGSKA (reference sequence). The CDR3, as DNA: TGCAGTGCTCTGGGCGAAAAACTGTTTTTT. It is translated as CSALGEKLFF.

The chain employs TRBV23-1 and TRBJ2-7; TRBD1 agrees at 9 bases. TRBV23-1 is an ORF; its function is uncertain. The V and J ends lost 6 bases and 4 bases, in that order; junction bases with no gene match: 4. This CDR3 contains 13 residues. DNA for the CDR3: TGCGCCAGCAGGCCGGGGACAGGGTACGAGCAGTACTTC. Translated: CASRPGTGYEQYF.